These 20 T cell receptor beta chains originate from one sample sequenced in a study of beta chain features in type 1 diabetes. Whole-study findings and limits: Patients with Type 1 diabetes showed moderately but significantly shorter TCRB CDR3s in all four CD4+ subsets.

The whole isolated RNA underwent reverse transcription, so sequencing captured expressed TCRB transcripts. The protocol was immunoSEQ multiplex PCR, while the TCRdb copy is restricted to in-frame clones and leaves out a portion. The sample yields 300,000 to 350,000 clones, 13% seen once. Their cognate antigens are unknown. The sequencing sample was made of naive CD4+ T cells from blood. The receptors here all came from a woman younger than 30 with type 1 diabetes.

The chain has TRBV30 and TRBJ2-7; tentatively, D is TRBD1 (6 bases). V was clipped by 4 bases and J by 1 base, with 11 bases between them. There are 13 residues in the CDR3. The germline V gene encodes CDR1 GTSNPN and CDR2 SVGIG (reference sequence). The CDR3 protein is CAWMDRRSYEQYV. CDR3 bases: TGTGCCTGGATGGACAGACGGTCCTACGAGCAGTACGTC.

The sample holds a few counts of this clone. Here the CDR3 reads CASSFEGGPYEQYF. CDR3 nucleotides: TGCGCCAGCAGCTTTGAGGGAGGGCCCTACGAGCAGTACTTC. This chain links TRBV5-1 with TRBJ2-7, with TRBD2 identical over 7 bases. The ends lost 2 bases at V and 2 bases at J; junction bases unmatched: 4. CDR1 is SGHRS, CDR2 YFSETQ, per germline. The CDR3 has 14 residues.

This clone was observed a few times. The rearrangement uses TRBV5-1 and TRBJ2-7; TRBD2 agrees at 7 bases. The CDR3 is made up of 15 amino acids. Germline CDR1 is SGHRS and CDR2 is YFSETQ. V trimming: 0 bases; J trimming: 2 bases; junction bases outside the gene matches: 5. CDR3 sequence (DNA): TGCGCCAGCAGCTTGGACCCCGGACTAGCCTACGAGCAGTACGTC. This translates into CASSLDPGLAYEQYV.

This clone was seen only a few times. The chain joins TRBV6-5 to TRBJ2-1; a weak D match, TRBD2 (5 bases). Between the trimmed V and J ends, which lost 0 bases and 15 bases, there was a span of 15 bases. Germline CDR1 reads MNHEY; CDR2 reads SVGAGI. The CDR3 runs 13 residues. The CDR3: CASSYSGDRTMFF. The CDR3 coding sequence is TGTGCCAGCAGTTACTCCGGGGATAGAACCATGTTCTTC.

The J gene is TRBJ1-2, the V gene TRBV27, with D perhaps matching TRBD1 (6 bases). V was trimmed by 6 bases and J by 1 base, leaving 12 bases between them. The CDR3 runs to 14 residues. CDR1 is MNHEY, CDR2 SMNVEV, per germline (reference sequence). CDR3: CASSPGQLNYGYTF. CDR3 bases: TGTGCCAGCAGCCCCGGACAGCTTAACTATGGCTACACCTTC.

The chain uses TRBV14 and TRBJ2-1; D is undetermined. This CDR3 contains 14 residues. Between the trimmed V and J ends, which lost 0 bases and 10 bases, there was a span of 13 bases. Per germline, CDR1 SGHDN and CDR2 FVKESK. The CDR3 loop reads CASSQDATVEEQFF. The CDR3 DNA reads TGTGCCAGCAGCCAAGATGCGACCGTGGAGGAGCAGTTCTTC.

This clone was seen a handful of times. This chain joins TRBV28 and TRBJ1-5; D remains unclear. The CDR3 totals 17 residues. V was clipped by 6 bases and J by 4 bases, with 22 bases between them. CDR1 MDHEN and CDR2 SYDVKM come from the germline V gene. CDR3 coding DNA: TGTGCCAGCAGCCCACCTACCTACGCCACAGTGAATCAGCCCCAGCATTTT. It encodes CASSPPTYATVNQPQHF.

The V and J genes are TRBV28 and TRBJ1-2; no firm D call. V lost 8 bases, J lost 9 bases, and 16 bases lay in between. This CDR3 region has 12 residues. Germline V gene sequence: CDR1 MDHEN, CDR2 SYDVKM. In DNA, the CDR3 is TGTGCCAGCGGCTCCGCGGCGGAAAGCTACACCTTC. It specifies CASGSAAESYTF.

The gene calls are TRBV7-2 and TRBJ1-1; 8 bases map to TRBD1. The V gene's germline CDR1 is SGHTA and CDR2 FQGNSA. The CDR3 has 16 amino acids. V lost 5 bases to trimming and J lost 4 bases; unmatched junction nucleotides: 12. CDR3: CASSRKTGGGGTEAFF. In DNA form, the CDR3 reads TGTGCCAGCAGCAGAAAAACAGGGGGTGGCGGCACTGAAGCTTTCTTT. The whole variable domain, remainder taken from reference TRBV7-2 and TRBJ1-1, is GAGVSQSPSNKVTEKGKDVELRCDPISGHTALYWYRQSLGQGLEFLIYFQGNSAPDKSGLPSDRFSAERTGGSVSTLTIQRTQQEDSAVYLCASSRKTGGGGTEAFFGQGTRLTVV.

This clone came up once. This rearrangement joins TRBV5-1 to TRBJ2-5; 12 bases are shared with TRBD2. The V gene end was trimmed by 2 bases and the J gene end by 1 base; junction bases not matched to a gene: 3. In germline, CDR1 is SGHRS, CDR2 YFSETQ. The CDR3 consists of 16 residues. CDR3 DNA: TGCGCCAGCAGCTTCGGGACTAGCGGGCTCCAAGAGACCCAGTACTTC. Amino acids: CASSFGTSGLQETQYF.

This clone has just a few counts. This chain joins TRBV27 and TRBJ2-7, with D tentatively TRBD2 (6 bases). Germline-derived CDR1 and CDR2 are MNHEY and SMNVEV (reference sequence). The CDR3 has 16 amino acids. V was trimmed by 4 bases and J by 3 bases, leaving 19 bases between them. The CDR3: CASSSRRLDNYYEQYF. The CDR3 nucleotides read TGTGCCAGCAGTTCCCGGAGACTAGACAATTACTACGAGCAGTACTTC.

The J gene is TRBJ1-2, the V gene TRBV6-6; TRBD1 matches at 9 bases. The CDR3 has 14 amino acids. CDR1 is MNHNY and CDR2 is SVGAGI in the germline V gene (reference sequence). V shed 2 bases and J 8 bases; nucleotides not matched to a gene: 6. The CDR3 coding sequence is TGTGCCAGCAGTTACCCTGACAGGGGGAGAGGCTACACCTTC. It is translated as CASSYPDRGRGYTF.

This clone has just a few counts. The gene calls are TRBV14 and TRBJ1-2; the D gene is possibly TRBD1 (5 bases). The CDR3 has 13 amino acids. V gave up 1 base and J gave up 8 bases, with 11 bases separating them. The germline V gene has CDR1 SGHDN and CDR2 FVKESK. The CDR3 DNA reads as TGTGCCAGCAGCCAAGCCGTAAGGGGCGGCTACACCTTC. Protein sequence: CASSQAVRGGYTF.

This clone showed up just a few times. The chain uses TRBV11-2 and TRBJ2-1; TRBD1 matches 12 bases. The CDR3 runs 16 residues. The germline gives CDR1 SGHAT, CDR2 FQNNGV. Germline trimming cut 1 base from V and 7 bases from J; bases unmatched to any gene: 5. CDR3 coding DNA: TGTGCCAGCAGCTTAGTACTGGGACAGGGGGCGAATGAGCAGTTCTTC. Translation gives CASSLVLGQGANEQFF.

V gene TRBV7-6 combines with J gene TRBJ1-1; a weak D match, TRBD1 (6 bases). The CDR3 totals 14 residues. Trimming removed 5 bases from V and 4 bases from J, with 14 bases in between. The germline gives CDR1 SGHVS, CDR2 FNYEAQ. The CDR3 DNA follows: TGTGCCAGCAGCCGAGATGGGGGCGGCACTGAAGCTTTCTTT. This gives the protein CASSRDGGGTEAFF.

This clone was detected a few times. V gene TRBV6-5 combines with J gene TRBJ2-4; TRBD1 might be the D (6 bases). CDR3 length: 15 residues. V lost 2 bases and J lost 6, with 14 bases in between. Germline V gives CDR1 MNHEY, CDR2 SVGAGI. CDR3 amino acids: CASSYARTAANIQYF. Written as DNA, the CDR3 is TGTGCCAGCAGTTACGCACGGACAGCTGCAAACATTCAGTACTTC.

V gene TRBV6-6 combines with J gene TRBJ2-4; 9 nucleotides align to TRBD1. After removal of 2 bases from V and 5 bases from J, the junction contained 1 base not matched to a gene. CDR3 length: 14 amino acids. Germline values: CDR1 MNHNY, CDR2 SVGAGI (reference sequence). CDR3 sequence reads: CASSYGQGQNIQYF. DNA of the CDR3: TGTGCCAGCAGTTACGGACAGGGGCAAAACATTCAGTACTTC.

This clone occurred a few times. V gene TRBV7-9 combines with J gene TRBJ2-1, with D tentatively TRBD2 (6 bases). Deletions cut 5 bases from V and 7 bases from J, with 15 bases between. CDR1 is SEHNR, CDR2 FQNEAQ, per germline (reference sequence). The CDR3 has 14 amino acids. For the CDR3, the DNA is TGTGCCAGCAGCCCCGGGACGGCGGGGAATGAGCAGTTCTTC. This translates into CASSPGTAGNEQFF. Full variable domain (outside the CDR3, taken from reference TRBV7-9 and TRBJ2-1): DTGVSQNPRHKITKRGQNVTFRCDPISEHNRLYWYRQTLGQGPEFLTYFQNEAQLEKSRLLSDRFSAERPKGSFSTLEIQRTEQGDSAMYLCASSPGTAGNEQFFGPGTRLTVL.

The CDR3 DNA reads TGCGCCAGCAGCGAGACTACCCCCCGAGAGACCCAGTACTTC. It encodes CASSETTPRETQYF. The chain combines TRBV5-1 with TRBJ2-5; tentative D call: TRBD2 (5 bases). V lost 4 bases, J lost 4 bases, and 14 bases lay in between. Germline V gives CDR1 SGHRS, CDR2 YFSETQ. CDR3 length: 14 amino acids.

V and J are TRBV11-2 and TRBJ1-2; unclear D gene. V gave up 5 bases and J gave up 5 bases, with 6 bases separating them. Germline V gives CDR1 SGHAT, CDR2 FQNNGV. The CDR3 runs 11 residues. CDR3 in amino acids: CASSPPYGYTF. CDR3 coding DNA: TGTGCCAGCAGCCCCCCATATGGCTACACCTTC.